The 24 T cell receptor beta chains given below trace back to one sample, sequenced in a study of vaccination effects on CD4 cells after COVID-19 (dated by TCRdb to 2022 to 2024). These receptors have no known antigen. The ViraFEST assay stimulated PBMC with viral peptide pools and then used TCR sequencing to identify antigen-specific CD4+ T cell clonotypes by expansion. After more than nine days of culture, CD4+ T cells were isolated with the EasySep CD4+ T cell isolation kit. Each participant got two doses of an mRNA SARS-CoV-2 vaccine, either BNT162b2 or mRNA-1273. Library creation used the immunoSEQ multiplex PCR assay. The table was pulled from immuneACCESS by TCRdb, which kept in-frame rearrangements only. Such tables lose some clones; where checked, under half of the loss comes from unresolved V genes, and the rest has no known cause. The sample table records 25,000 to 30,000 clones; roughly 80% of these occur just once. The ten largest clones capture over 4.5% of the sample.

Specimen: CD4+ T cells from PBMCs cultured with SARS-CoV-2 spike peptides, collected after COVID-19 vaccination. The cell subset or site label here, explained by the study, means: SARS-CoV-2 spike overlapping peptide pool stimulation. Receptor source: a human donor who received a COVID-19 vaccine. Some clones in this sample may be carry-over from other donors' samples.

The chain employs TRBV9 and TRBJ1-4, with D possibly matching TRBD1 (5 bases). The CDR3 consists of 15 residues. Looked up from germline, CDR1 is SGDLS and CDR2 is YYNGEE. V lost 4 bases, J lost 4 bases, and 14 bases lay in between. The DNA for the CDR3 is TGTGCCAGCAGCTCCCGAGGGGACGTTAATGAAAAACTGTTTTTT. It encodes CASSSRGDVNEKLFF.

The CDR3 DNA follows: TGTGCCAGCAGCCAAGCGCAGATAGGGGGACGGAACTATGGCTACACCTTC. Its translation: CASSQAQIGGRNYGYTF. This chain connects TRBV3-1 (or the pseudogene TRBV3-2) to TRBJ1-2; D might be TRBD1 (6 bases). The CDR3 runs to 17 residues. Germline loops: CDR1 LGHDT, CDR2 YNNKEL (reference sequence). Trimming took off 1 base at V and 2 bases at J, with 17 bases between the two ends.

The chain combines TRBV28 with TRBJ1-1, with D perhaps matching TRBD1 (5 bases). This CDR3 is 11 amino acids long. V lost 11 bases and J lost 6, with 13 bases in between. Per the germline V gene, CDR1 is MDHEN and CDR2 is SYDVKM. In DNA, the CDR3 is TGTGCCGGGGGGGGGTTCCCTGAAGCTTTCTTT. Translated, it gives CAGGGFPEAFF.

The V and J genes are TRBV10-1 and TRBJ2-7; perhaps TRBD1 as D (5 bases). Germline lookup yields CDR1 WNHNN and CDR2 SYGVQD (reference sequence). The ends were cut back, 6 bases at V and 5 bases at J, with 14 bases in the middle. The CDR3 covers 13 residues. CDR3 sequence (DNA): TGCGCCAGCAGCCGAGGTAGGGGCGACGAGCAGTACGTC. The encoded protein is CASSRGRGDEQYV.

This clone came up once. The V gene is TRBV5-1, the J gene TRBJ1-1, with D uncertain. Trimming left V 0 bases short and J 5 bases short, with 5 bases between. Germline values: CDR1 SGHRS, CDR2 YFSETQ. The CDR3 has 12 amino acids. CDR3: CASSLEGTEAFF. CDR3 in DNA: TGCGCCAGCAGCTTGGAAGGGACTGAAGCTTTCTTT.

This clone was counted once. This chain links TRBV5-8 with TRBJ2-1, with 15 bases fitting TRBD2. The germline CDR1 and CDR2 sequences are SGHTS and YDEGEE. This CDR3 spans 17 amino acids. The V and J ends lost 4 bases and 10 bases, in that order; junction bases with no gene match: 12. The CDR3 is CASSIGTSGGSEGEQFF. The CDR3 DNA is TGTGCCAGCAGCATCGGGACTAGCGGGGGGAGCGAGGGCGAGCAGTTCTTC.

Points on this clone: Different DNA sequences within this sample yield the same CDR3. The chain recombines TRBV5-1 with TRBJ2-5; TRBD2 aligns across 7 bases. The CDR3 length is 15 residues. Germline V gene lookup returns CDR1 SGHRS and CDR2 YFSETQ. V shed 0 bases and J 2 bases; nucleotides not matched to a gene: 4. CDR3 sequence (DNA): TGCGCCAGCAGCTTGGTGTCGGGGGGACAAGAGACCCAGTACTTC. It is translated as CASSLVSGGQETQYF. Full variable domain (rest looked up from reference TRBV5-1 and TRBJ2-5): KAGVTQTPRYLIKTRGQQVTLSCSPISGHRSVSWYQQTPGQGLQFLFEYFSETQRNKGNFPGRFSGRQFSNSRSEMNVSTLELGDSALYLCASSLVSGGQETQYFGPGTRLLVL.

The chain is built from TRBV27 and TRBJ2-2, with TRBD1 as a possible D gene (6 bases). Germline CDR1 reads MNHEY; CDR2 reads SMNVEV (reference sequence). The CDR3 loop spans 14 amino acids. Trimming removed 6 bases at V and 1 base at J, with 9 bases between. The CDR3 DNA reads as TGTGCCAGCAGGCCGACAGGGAACACCGGGGAGCTGTTTTTT. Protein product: CASRPTGNTGELFF.

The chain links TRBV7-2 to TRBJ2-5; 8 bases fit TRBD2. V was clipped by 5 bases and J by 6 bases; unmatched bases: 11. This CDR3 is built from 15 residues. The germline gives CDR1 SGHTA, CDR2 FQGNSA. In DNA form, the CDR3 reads TGTGCCAGCAGCCCTGCCGGGGGGGCGGCGAAGACCCAGTACTTC. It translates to CASSPAGGAAKTQYF.

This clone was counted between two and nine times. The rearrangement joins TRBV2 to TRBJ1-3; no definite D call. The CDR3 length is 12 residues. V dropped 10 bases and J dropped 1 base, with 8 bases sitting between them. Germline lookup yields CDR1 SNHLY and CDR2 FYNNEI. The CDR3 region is CAIATSGNTIYF. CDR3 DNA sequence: TGTGCCATCGCAACATCTGGAAACACCATATATTTT.

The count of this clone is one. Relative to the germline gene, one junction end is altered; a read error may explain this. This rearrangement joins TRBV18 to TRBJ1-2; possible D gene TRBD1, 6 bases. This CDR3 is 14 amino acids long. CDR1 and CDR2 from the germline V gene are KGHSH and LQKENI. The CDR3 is CASSPRGAPMRLSF. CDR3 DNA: TGTGCCAGCTCACCACGGGGGGCCCCTATGCGGCTTAGTTTC.

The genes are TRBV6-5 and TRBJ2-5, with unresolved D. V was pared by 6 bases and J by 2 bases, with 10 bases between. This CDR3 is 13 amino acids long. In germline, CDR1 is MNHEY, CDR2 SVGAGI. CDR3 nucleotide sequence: TGTGCCAGCAGACCTCAGGTTCAAGAGACCCAGTACTTC. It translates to CASRPQVQETQYF.

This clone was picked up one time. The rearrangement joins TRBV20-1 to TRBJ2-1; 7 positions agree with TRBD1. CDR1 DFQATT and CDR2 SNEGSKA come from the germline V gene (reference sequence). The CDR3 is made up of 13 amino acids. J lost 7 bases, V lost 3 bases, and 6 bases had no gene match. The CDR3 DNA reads TGCAGTGCTAGTTACAGGGGCACAAATGAGCAGTTCTTC. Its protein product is CSASYRGTNEQFF.

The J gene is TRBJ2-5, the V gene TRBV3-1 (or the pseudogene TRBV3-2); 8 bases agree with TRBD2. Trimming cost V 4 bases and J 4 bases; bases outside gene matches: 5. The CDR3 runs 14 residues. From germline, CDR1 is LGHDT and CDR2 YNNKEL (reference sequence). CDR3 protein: CASSLGTSRETQYF. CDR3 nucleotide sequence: TGTGCCAGCAGCCTTGGGACTAGTAGAGAGACCCAGTACTTC.

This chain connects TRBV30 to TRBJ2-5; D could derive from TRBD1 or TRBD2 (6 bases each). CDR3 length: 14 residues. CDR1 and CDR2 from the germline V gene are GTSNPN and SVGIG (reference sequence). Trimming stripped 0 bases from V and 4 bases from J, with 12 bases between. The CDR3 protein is CAWSVRGRGETQYF. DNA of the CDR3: TGTGCCTGGAGTGTCCGGGGGCGAGGAGAGACCCAGTACTTC.

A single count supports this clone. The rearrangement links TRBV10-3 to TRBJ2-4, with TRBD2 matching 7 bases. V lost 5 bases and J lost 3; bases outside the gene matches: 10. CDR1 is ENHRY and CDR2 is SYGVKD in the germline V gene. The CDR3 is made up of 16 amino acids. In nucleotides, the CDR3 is TGTGCCATCAGTCGGACACTCGGGGAGGGCAAAAACATTCAGTACTTC. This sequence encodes CAISRTLGEGKNIQYF.

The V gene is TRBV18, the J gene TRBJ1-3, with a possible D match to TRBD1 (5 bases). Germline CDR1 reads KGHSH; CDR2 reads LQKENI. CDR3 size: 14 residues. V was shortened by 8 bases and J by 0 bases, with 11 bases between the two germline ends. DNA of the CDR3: TGTGCCAGCCAGGACACCGGCTCTGGAAACACCATATATTTT. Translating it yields CASQDTGSGNTIYF.

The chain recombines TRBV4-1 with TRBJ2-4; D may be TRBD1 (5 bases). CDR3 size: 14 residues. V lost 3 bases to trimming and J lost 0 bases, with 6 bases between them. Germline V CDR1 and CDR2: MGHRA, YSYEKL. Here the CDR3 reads CASSQTVAKNIQYF. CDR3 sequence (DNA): TGCGCCAGCAGCCAGACAGTAGCCAAAAACATTCAGTACTTC.

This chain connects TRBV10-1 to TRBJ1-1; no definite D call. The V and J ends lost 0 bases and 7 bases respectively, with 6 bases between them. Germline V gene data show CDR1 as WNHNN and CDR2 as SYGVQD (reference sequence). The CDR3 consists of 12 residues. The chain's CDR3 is CASSESSREAFF. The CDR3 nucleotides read TGCGCCAGCAGTGAGTCGAGTCGTGAAGCTTTCTTT.

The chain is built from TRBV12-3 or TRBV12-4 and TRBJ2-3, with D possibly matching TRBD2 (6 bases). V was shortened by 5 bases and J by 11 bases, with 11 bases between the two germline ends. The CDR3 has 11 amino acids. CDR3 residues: CASSPDYRQYF. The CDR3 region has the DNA TGTGCCAGCAGTCCGGACTACAGGCAGTATTTT.

CDR3 sequence reads: CASSLTRVGFF. The CDR3 coding sequence is TGTGCCAGCAGTCTCACGAGGGTGGGGTTCTTC. The chain combines TRBV12-3 or TRBV12-4 with TRBJ2-1, with D possibly being TRBD2 (5 bases). V shed 5 bases and J shed 15 bases, with 14 bases lying between them. The CDR3 length is 11 residues.

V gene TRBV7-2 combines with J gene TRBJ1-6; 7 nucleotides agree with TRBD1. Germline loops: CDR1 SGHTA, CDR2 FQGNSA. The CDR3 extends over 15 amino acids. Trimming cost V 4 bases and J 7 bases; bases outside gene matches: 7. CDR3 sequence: CASSSSGDRNSPLHF. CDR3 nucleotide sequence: TGTGCCAGCAGCTCCTCAGGGGACAGAAATTCACCCCTCCACTTT.

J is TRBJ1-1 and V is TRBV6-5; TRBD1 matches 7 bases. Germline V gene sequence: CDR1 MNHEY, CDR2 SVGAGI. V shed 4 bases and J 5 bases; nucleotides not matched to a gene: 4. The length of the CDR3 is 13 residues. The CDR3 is CASSSYRGTEAFF. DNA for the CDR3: TGTGCCAGCAGTTCATACAGGGGTACTGAAGCTTTCTTT.

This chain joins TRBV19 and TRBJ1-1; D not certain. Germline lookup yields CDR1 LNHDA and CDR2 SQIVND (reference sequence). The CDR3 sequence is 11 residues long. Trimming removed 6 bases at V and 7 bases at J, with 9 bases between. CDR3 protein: CASSTRIEAFF. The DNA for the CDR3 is TGTGCCAGTAGCACCCGAATTGAAGCTTTCTTT.